What follows are 25 T cell receptor beta chains derived from one specimen sequenced in a study of cytomegalovirus exposure and HLA in healthy donors. Both 60 Vbeta primers and 13 Jbeta primers went into the PCR. Data came from immunoSEQ multiplex PCR; TCRdb stores just in-frame clones and leaves some out. The sample lists 150,000 to 200,000 clones, 80% seen once, with about 1.1% in the top ten. The sequenced material came from PBMCs. These receptors were obtained from a woman aged 35 to 49 in good health and CMV-seronegative.

This clone was counted a few times. This rearrangement joins TRBV6-5 to TRBJ1-1, with D perhaps matching TRBD1 (5 bases). V was clipped by 6 bases and J by 7 bases, with 9 bases between them. The CDR3 runs 11 residues. The germline CDR1 and CDR2 sequences are MNHEY and SVGAGI. Here the CDR3 DNA reads TGTGCCAGCAGCCGCGGACATGAAGCTTTCTTT. This codes for CASSRGHEAFF.

This chain links TRBV21-1 with TRBJ1-5. TRBV21-1 is labeled a pseudogene. This CDR3 has 15 amino acids. Written as DNA, the CDR3 is TGTGCCAGTAGGTCGTTAGCTATATACAATCAGCCCCAGCATTTT. It yields the protein CASRSLAIYNQPQHF.

The chain has TRBV10-3 and TRBJ2-1, with 9 bases aligning to TRBD2. Germline trimming cut 4 bases from V and 8 bases from J; bases unmatched to any gene: 12. This CDR3 spans 16 amino acids. From germline, CDR1 is ENHRY and CDR2 SYGVKD. The CDR3 DNA reads TGTGCCATCAGTGGGGTGACTAGCGGAGAGGGATATGAGCAGTTCTTC. Encoded protein: CAISGVTSGEGYEQFF.

V usage is TRBV15 and J usage is TRBJ2-3, with 8 nucleotides matching TRBD1. CDR3 length equals 15 residues. CDR1 and CDR2 (germline): LNHNV, YYDKDF (reference sequence). V trimming: 5 bases; J trimming: 4 bases; junction bases outside the gene matches: 8. CDR3 nucleotide sequence: TGTGCCACCAGCCGGCAGGGGGCAATGTCAGATACGCAGTATTTT. Protein sequence: CATSRQGAMSDTQYF.

The chain joins TRBV4-1 to TRBJ2-3, with TRBD2 matching over 13 bases. Trimming took 5 bases from V and 6 from J; bases not matched to a gene: 5. In germline, CDR1 is MGHRA, CDR2 YSYEKL. The CDR3 is 15 residues long. The CDR3 loop is CASSDGLAGADTQYF. The CDR3, as DNA: TGCGCCAGCAGCGACGGACTAGCGGGAGCCGATACGCAGTATTTT.

The V gene is TRBV4-3, the J gene TRBJ2-6; 7 positions match TRBD1. The V gene end was trimmed by 6 bases and the J gene end by 1 base; junction bases not matched to a gene: 6. In germline, CDR1 is LGHNA, CDR2 YSLEER. This CDR3 is built from 16 residues. CDR3 nucleotides: TGCGCCAGCAGGCATGGGGGACAGTCTGGGGCCAACGTCCTGACTTTC. Amino acids: CASRHGGQSGANVLTF.

J is TRBJ2-1 and V is TRBV4-2, with a possible D match to TRBD2 (6 bases). The ends were cut back, 3 bases at V and 7 bases at J, with 19 bases in the middle. The CDR3 is made up of 16 amino acids. Germline V lookup: CDR1 LGHNA, CDR2 YNFKEQ. CDR3 protein: CASSHLVVAEGNEQFF. Written as DNA, the CDR3 is TGTGCCAGCAGCCACCTTGTAGTAGCGGAAGGGAATGAGCAGTTCTTC.

The gene calls are TRBV30 and TRBJ2-5; 11 bases line up with TRBD2. Germline CDR1 GTSNPN, CDR2 SVGIG (reference sequence). The CDR3 is 15 amino acids. Trimming removed 3 bases from V and 5 bases from J; junction bases left unmatched: 8. Here the CDR3 reads CAWSLGLAVGETQYF. As DNA, the CDR3 is TGTGCCTGGAGCCTGGGACTAGCGGTCGGGGAGACCCAGTACTTC. The entire variable domain, with the rest obtained from reference TRBV30 and TRBJ2-5, is as follows: SQTIHQWPATLVQPVGSPLSLECTVEGTSNPNLYWYRQAAGRGLQLLFYSVGIGQISSEVPQNLSASRPQDRQFILSSKKLLLSDSGFYLCAWSLGLAVGETQYFGPGTRLLVL.

The chain carries TRBV6-5 and TRBJ1-2; 7 bases map to TRBD1. This CDR3 spans 16 amino acids. CDR1 and CDR2 (germline): MNHEY, SVGAGI. With V trimmed by 2 bases and J by 7 bases, 13 bases remained unmatched. The CDR3 loop is CASSYGSLGEGAGYTF. The CDR3 DNA is TGTGCCAGCAGTTACGGTTCATTAGGAGAGGGGGCTGGCTACACCTTC.

This clone appeared a single time. The rearrangement uses TRBV7-8 and TRBJ1-1, with a tentative D call TRBD1 (5 bases). Between the trimmed V and J ends, which lost 5 bases and 7 bases, there was a span of 17 bases. CDR1 SGHVS and CDR2 FQNEAQ come from the germline V gene. The CDR3 runs to 14 residues. Here the CDR3 reads CASSLSGGGIEAFF. In DNA, the CDR3 is TGTGCCAGCAGCCTCAGTGGGGGAGGAATTGAAGCTTTCTTT. Full variable domain (outside the CDR3, taken from reference TRBV7-8 and TRBJ1-1): GAGVSQSPRYKVAKRGQDVALRCDPISGHVSLFWYQQALGQGPEFLTYFQNEAQLDKSGLPSDRFFAERPEGSVSTLKIQRTQQEDSAVYLCASSLSGGGIEAFFGQGTRLTVV.

Details on this clone: Distinct nucleotide sequences in the sample also encode this CDR3. V usage is TRBV9 and J usage is TRBJ2-2; TRBD1 agrees at 9 bases. This CDR3 is 15 amino acids long. Trimming removed 4 bases from V and 5 bases from J; junction bases left unmatched: 6. Germline V gene data show CDR1 as SGDLS and CDR2 as YYNGEE. The CDR3: CASSLGQGATGELFF. The DNA of the CDR3 is TGTGCCAGCAGCTTGGGACAGGGAGCGACCGGGGAGCTGTTTTTT.

This chain connects TRBV5-1 to TRBJ1-3; D is unclear. The CDR3 contains 17 residues. Germline V gene lookup returns CDR1 SGHRS and CDR2 YFSETQ. Trimming took off 0 bases at V and 0 bases at J, with 13 bases between the two ends. CDR3 amino acids: CASSLAYGQSSGNTIYF. As DNA, the CDR3 is TGCGCCAGCAGCTTGGCCTATGGGCAGAGCTCTGGAAACACCATATATTTT.

The chain carries TRBV13 and TRBJ2-1; no definite D call. CDR3 size: 16 residues. V shed 0 bases and J shed 0 bases, with 9 bases lying between them. Germline V gives CDR1 PRHDT, CDR2 FYEKMQ (reference sequence). The CDR3 loop is CASSLGGSSSYNEQFF. The CDR3 nucleotides read TGTGCCAGCAGCTTAGGCGGGTCGAGCTCCTACAATGAGCAGTTCTTC.

J is TRBJ2-3 and V is TRBV10-3, with TRBD1 identical over 10 bases. CDR3 length: 14 amino acids. Germline V gene sequence: CDR1 ENHRY, CDR2 SYGVKD. The junction had 6 bases not matched to a gene; V was cut back by 4 bases and J by 8 bases. In DNA, the CDR3 is TGTGCCATCAGTGCTGGGACAGGGGAAGCTACGCAGTATTTT. Translation: CAISAGTGEATQYF.

The rearrangement uses TRBV5-1 and TRBJ1-3, with 12 bases lining up with TRBD1. The V gene's germline CDR1 is SGHRS and CDR2 YFSETQ. The CDR3 is 14 amino acids. V gave up 6 bases and J gave up 7 bases; unmatched junction bases: 5. CDR3: CASKPGTGGNTIYF. The CDR3 DNA follows: TGCGCCAGCAAACCCGGGACAGGGGGCAACACCATATATTTT. The whole variable domain, remainder taken from reference TRBV5-1 and TRBJ1-3, is KAGVTQTPRYLIKTRGQQVTLSCSPISGHRSVSWYQQTPGQGLQFLFEYFSETQRNKGNFPGRFSGRQFSNSRSEMNVSTLELGDSALYLCASKPGTGGNTIYFGEGSWLTVV.

J is TRBJ2-1 and V is TRBV9; 7 bases line up with TRBD2. This CDR3 comprises 16 residues. The J segment lost 3 bases and the V segment lost 3 bases, leaving 9 bases of the junction unmatched. CDR1 is SGDLS and CDR2 is YYNGEE in the germline V gene. CDR3: CASSDRWEGDYNEQFF. The DNA for the CDR3 is TGTGCCAGCAGCGACAGGTGGGAGGGTGACTACAATGAGCAGTTCTTC.

This chain uses TRBV27 with TRBJ2-1, with TRBD1 as a possible D gene (6 bases). V shed 5 bases and J shed 2 bases, with 16 bases lying between them. The CDR3 is made up of 16 amino acids. Germline V gene sequence: CDR1 MNHEY, CDR2 SMNVEV (reference sequence). The CDR3 nucleotides read TGTGCCAGCAGTATGACAAGACAGGCCCCCTACAATGAGCAGTTCTTC. This codes for CASSMTRQAPYNEQFF.

This chain links TRBV4-2 with TRBJ2-2; 8 bases are shared with TRBD2. The germline V gene has CDR1 LGHNA and CDR2 YNFKEQ. The V segment lost 1 base and the J segment 3 bases; nucleotides outside the gene matches: 4. The CDR3 is 16 residues long. Here the CDR3 reads CASSQGERGYTGELFF. The CDR3 nucleotides are TGTGCCAGCAGCCAAGGCGAGCGGGGGTACACCGGGGAGCTGTTTTTT.

The chain uses TRBV5-4 and TRBJ1-2; 8 nucleotides match TRBD1. The CDR3 spans 14 residues. In germline, CDR1 is SGHNT, CDR2 YYREEE (reference sequence). V was pared by 5 bases and J by 5 bases, with 8 bases of the junction left unmatched. The CDR3 loop is CASSPQGARYGYTF. The CDR3 nucleotides read TGTGCCAGCAGTCCTCAGGGGGCGCGGTATGGCTACACCTTC.

Concerning this clone: The junction and the germline gene differ at one end; a read error may be behind it. The chain links TRBV4-3 to TRBJ1-1; weak D call: TRBD1 (5 bases). The CDR3 has 15 residues. Germline V CDR1 and CDR2: LGHNA, YSLEER. The CDR3 sequence: CSSSQDARGGTEAFF. The CDR3 bases are TGCTCCAGCAGCCAAGATGCCCGGGGGGGGACTGAAGCTTTCTTT.

This clone was counted once. The chain recombines TRBV7-2 with TRBJ2-5, with no clear D. Germline loops: CDR1 SGHTA, CDR2 FQGNSA. The CDR3 is 15 residues long. Trimming cost V 1 base and J 1 base, with 10 bases left between them. The CDR3 region is CASSLVGGTQETQYF. The CDR3 DNA is TGTGCCAGCAGCTTAGTAGGCGGAACCCAAGAGACCCAGTACTTC.

Worth noting for this clone: An end of the junction does not agree with germline; a read error may underlie this. The J gene is TRBJ2-1, the V gene TRBV7-9; D is undetermined. Per germline, CDR1 SEHNR and CDR2 FQNEAQ (reference sequence). The CDR3 covers 11 residues. CDR3 in DNA: TGTTCCAGCAGCTTTTCGGATGAGCAGTTCTTC. Translated, it gives CSSSFSDEQFF.

This chain's CDR3 is CASSARTGGVYWTTEAFF. CDR3 DNA: TGTGCCAGCAGTGCTCGGACAGGGGGCGTTTATTGGACCACTGAAGCTTTCTTT. This chain joins TRBV6-1 and TRBJ1-1; 11 bases agree with TRBD1. Trimming at V came to 4 bases and at J to 4 bases, leaving 14 bases not matched to a gene. Germline CDR1 reads MNHNS; CDR2 reads SASEGT. The length of the CDR3 is 18 residues.

This sequence joins TRBV4-3 and TRBJ2-2; 8 bases line up with TRBD1. From germline, CDR1 is LGHNA and CDR2 YSLEER. The CDR3 has 16 residues. V dropped 4 bases and J dropped 6; count of bases not matched to a gene: 10. CDR3 residues: CASSPKTGELAGELFF. CDR3 nucleotide sequence: TGCGCCAGCAGCCCAAAGACAGGGGAGTTGGCCGGGGAGCTGTTTTTT.

This clone has only one observation. The chain carries TRBV5-1 and TRBJ1-1; no firm D call. Germline CDR1 is SGHRS and CDR2 is YFSETQ. There are 17 residues in the CDR3. V lost 2 bases and J 0 bases, leaving 17 bases between the germline ends. The CDR3 sequence: CASSLVAGQSMNTEAFF. CDR3 coding DNA: TGCGCCAGCAGCTTAGTGGCAGGTCAAAGTATGAACACTGAAGCTTTCTTT. Based on the CDR3 plus reference TRBV5-1 and TRBJ1-1, the full variable domain is KAGVTQTPRYLIKTRGQQVTLSCSPISGHRSVSWYQQTPGQGLQFLFEYFSETQRNKGNFPGRFSGRQFSNSRSEMNVSTLELGDSALYLCASSLVAGQSMNTEAFFGQGTRLTVV.